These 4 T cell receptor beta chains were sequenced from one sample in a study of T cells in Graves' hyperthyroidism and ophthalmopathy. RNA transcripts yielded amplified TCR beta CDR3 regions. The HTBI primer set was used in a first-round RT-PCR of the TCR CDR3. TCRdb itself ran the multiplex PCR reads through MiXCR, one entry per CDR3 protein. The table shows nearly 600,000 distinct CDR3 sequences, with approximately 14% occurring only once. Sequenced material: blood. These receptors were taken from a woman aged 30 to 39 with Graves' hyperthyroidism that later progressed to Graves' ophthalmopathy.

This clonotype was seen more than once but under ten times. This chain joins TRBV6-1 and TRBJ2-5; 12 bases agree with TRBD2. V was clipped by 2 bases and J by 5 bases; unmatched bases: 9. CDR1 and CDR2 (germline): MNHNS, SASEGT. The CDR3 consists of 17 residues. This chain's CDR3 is CASSERTSGNVRETQYF. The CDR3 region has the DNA TGTGCCAGCAGTGAACGGACTAGCGGGAACGTCCGGGAGACCCAGTACTTC.

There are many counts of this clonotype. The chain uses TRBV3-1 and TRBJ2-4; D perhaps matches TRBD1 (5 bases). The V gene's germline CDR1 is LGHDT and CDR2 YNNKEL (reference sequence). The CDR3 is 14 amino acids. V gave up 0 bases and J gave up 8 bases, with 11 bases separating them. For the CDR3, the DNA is TGTGCCAGCAGCCAAGACAGGCAGGGTCACATTCAGTACTTC. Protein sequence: CASSQDRQGHIQYF.

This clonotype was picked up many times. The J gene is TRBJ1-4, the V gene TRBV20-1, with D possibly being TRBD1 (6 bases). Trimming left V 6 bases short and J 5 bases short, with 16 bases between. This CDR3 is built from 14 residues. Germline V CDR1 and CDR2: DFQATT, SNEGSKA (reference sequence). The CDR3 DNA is TGCAGTGCCGGAACAGGACAGATAAATGAAAAACTGTTTTTT. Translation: CSAGTGQINEKLFF.

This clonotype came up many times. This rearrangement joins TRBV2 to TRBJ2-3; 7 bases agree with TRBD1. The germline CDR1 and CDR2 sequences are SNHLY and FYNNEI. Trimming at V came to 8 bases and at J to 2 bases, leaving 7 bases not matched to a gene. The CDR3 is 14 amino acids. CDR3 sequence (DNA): TGTGCCAGCGGGATTGGGACAGACACAGATACGCAGTATTTT. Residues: CASGIGTDTDTQYF.